These 7 T cell receptor beta chains were all obtained from the same sample, sequenced in a study of response to subunit inactivated influenza vaccine. TCRdb called the RT-PCR reads again in MiXCR, with one record for every CDR3 protein. Among about 540,000 distinct CDR3 sequences listed, approximately 20% were seen once. The same specimen was also included in a second study, on T cells expressing NK-cell markers. That source reports: cDNA encoding TCR beta was synthesized via 5'RACE template switching incorporating UMIs.

This specimen consisted of CD4+ T cells sorted from PBMCs, obtained 12 days after vaccination. Receptor source: a man aged 50 to 60 who received an inactivated influenza vaccine.

This clonotype appeared many times. J is TRBJ1-2 and V is TRBV29-1; D call uncertain. From germline, CDR1 is SQVTM and CDR2 ANQGSEA. Trimming took off 1 base at V and 7 bases at J, with 10 bases between the two ends. CDR3 length equals 12 residues. CDR3 in DNA: TGCAGCGTTGAAGCAGAACGCGGTGGCTACACCTTC. Translating it yields CSVEAERGGYTF.

This clonotype was found a few times. The V and J genes are TRBV3-1 and TRBJ1-5; TRBD1 matches 7 bases. Germline V gene data show CDR1 as LGHDT and CDR2 as YNNKEL (reference sequence). J lost 6 bases, V lost 3 bases, and 5 bases had no gene match. There are 14 residues in the CDR3. The CDR3 loop is CASSQTGSSQPQHF. DNA for the CDR3: TGTGCCAGCAGCCAGACAGGGAGTAGTCAGCCCCAGCATTTT.

A few counts support this clonotype. This chain connects TRBV7-2 to TRBJ1-1; D is undetermined. Germline lookup yields CDR1 SGHTA and CDR2 FQGNSA. CDR3 length: 16 residues. V was shortened by 1 base and J by 1 base, with 13 bases between the two germline ends. The CDR3 DNA follows: TGTGCCAGCAGCTTAGGGTCCGGGAGCGGGAACACTGAAGCTTTCTTT. Its translation is CASSLGSGSGNTEAFF.

The V call is TRBV19, the J call TRBJ2-1, with no clear D. The germline V gene encodes CDR1 LNHDA and CDR2 SQIVND (reference sequence). The CDR3 extends over 14 amino acids. V was cut by 3 bases and J by 4 bases, with 10 bases left in between. As DNA, the CDR3 is TGTGCCAGTAGTATCGGCTGGGGATACAATGAGCAGTTCTTC. Translation gives CASSIGWGYNEQFF.

J is TRBJ2-3 and V is TRBV9; 10 bases map to TRBD2. Trimming cost V 4 bases and J 0 bases; bases outside gene matches: 5. The V gene's germline CDR1 is SGDLS and CDR2 YYNGEE. CDR3 length: 16 amino acids. The DNA of the CDR3 is TGTGCCAGCAGCATCCTAGCGGGAGATAGCACAGATACGCAGTATTTT. Its protein product is CASSILAGDSTDTQYF.

This clonotype was picked up many times. The chain links TRBV15 to TRBJ2-2; 15 bases agree with TRBD2. This CDR3 has 16 amino acids. The V and J ends lost 5 bases and 6 bases, in that order; junction bases with no gene match: 4. Germline-derived CDR1 and CDR2 are LNHNV and YYDKDF (reference sequence). CDR3 region: CATSWGLAGGAGELFF. In DNA form, the CDR3 reads TGTGCCACCAGCTGGGGACTAGCGGGAGGTGCCGGGGAGCTGTTTTTT.

The CDR3 sequence: CASSLETGGKETQYF. The CDR3 DNA reads TGTGCCAGCAGCTTAGAAACAGGGGGCAAAGAGACCCAGTACTTC. This chain links TRBV7-9 with TRBJ2-5, with 9 nucleotides matching TRBD1. Germline CDR1 SEHNR, CDR2 FQNEAQ (reference sequence). This CDR3 has 15 residues. Unmatched junction bases numbered 3, after V lost 1 base and J lost 3 bases.